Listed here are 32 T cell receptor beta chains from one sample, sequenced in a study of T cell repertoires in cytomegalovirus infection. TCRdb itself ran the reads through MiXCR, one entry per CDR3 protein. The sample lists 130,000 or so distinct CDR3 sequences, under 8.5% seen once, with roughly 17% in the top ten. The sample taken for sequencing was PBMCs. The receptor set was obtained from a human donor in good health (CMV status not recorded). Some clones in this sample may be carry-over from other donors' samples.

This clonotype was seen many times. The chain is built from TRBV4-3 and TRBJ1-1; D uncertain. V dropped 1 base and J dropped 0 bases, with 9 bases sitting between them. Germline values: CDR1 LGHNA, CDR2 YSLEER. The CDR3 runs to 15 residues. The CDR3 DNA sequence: TGCGCCAGCAGCCAAGGACCGGGTATGAACACTGAAGCTTTCTTT. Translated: CASSQGPGMNTEAFF.

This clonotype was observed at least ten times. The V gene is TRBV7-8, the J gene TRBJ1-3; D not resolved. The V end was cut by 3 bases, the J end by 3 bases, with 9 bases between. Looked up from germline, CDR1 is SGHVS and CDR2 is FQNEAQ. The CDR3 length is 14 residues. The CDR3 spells CASSLRGGGNTIYF. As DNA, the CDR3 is TGTGCCAGCAGCTTGCGAGGTGGTGGAAACACCATATATTTT. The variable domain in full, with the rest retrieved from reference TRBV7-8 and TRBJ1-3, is GAGVSQSPRYKVAKRGQDVALRCDPISGHVSLFWYQQALGQGPEFLTYFQNEAQLDKSGLPSDRFFAERPEGSVSTLKIQRTQQEDSAVYLCASSLRGGGNTIYFGEGSWLTVV.

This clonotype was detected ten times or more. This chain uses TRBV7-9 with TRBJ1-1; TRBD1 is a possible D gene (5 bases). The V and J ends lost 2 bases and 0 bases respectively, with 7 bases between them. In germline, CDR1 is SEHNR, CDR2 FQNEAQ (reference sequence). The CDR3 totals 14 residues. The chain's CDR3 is CASSLKQVNTEAFF. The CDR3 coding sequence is TGTGCCAGCAGCTTAAAACAGGTGAACACTGAAGCTTTCTTT.

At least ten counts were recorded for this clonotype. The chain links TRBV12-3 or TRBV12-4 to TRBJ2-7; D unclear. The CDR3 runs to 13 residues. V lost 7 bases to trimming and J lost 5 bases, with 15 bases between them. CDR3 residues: CASTVWGRDEQYF. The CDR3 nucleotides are TGTGCCAGCACGGTCTGGGGAAGGGACGAGCAGTACTTC.

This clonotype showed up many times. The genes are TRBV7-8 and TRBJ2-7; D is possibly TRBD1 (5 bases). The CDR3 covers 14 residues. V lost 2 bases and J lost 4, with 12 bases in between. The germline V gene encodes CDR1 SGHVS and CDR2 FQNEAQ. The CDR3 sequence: CASSLSRTLYEQYF. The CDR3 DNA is TGTGCCAGCAGCTTATCACGGACACTTTACGAGCAGTACTTC.

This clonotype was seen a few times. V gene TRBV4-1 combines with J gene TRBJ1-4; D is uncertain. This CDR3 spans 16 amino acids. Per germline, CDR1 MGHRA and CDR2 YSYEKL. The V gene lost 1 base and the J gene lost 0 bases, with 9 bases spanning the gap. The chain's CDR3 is CASSQAESATNEKLFF. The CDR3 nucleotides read TGCGCCAGCAGCCAAGCGGAAAGCGCAACTAATGAAAAACTGTTTTTT.

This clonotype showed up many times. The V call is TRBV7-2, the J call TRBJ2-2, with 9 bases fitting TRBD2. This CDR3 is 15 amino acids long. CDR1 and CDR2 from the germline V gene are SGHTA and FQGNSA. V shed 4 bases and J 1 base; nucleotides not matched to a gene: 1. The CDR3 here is CASSWRGGNTGELFF. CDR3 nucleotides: TGTGCCAGCAGCTGGCGGGGGGGGAACACCGGGGAGCTGTTTTTT.

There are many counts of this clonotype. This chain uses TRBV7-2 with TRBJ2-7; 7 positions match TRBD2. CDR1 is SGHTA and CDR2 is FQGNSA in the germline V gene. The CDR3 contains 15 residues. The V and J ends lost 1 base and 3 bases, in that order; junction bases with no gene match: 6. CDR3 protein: CASSLGWRGNYEQYF. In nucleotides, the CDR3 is TGTGCCAGCAGCTTAGGATGGCGGGGGAACTACGAGCAGTACTTC.

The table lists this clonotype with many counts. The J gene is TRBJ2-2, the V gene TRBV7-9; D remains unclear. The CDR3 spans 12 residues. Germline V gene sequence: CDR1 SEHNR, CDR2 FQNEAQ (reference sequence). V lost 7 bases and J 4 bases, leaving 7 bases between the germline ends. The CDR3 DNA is TGTGCCAGCAATCAAGGCACCGGGGAGCTGTTTTTT. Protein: CASNQGTGELFF.

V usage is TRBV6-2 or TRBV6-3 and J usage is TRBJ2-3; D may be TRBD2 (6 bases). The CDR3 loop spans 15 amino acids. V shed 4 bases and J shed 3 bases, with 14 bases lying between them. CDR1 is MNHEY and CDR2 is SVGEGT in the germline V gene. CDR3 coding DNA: TGTGCCAGCAGTTTTCCCGGGGGACGGACAGATACGCAGTATTTT. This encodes CASSFPGGRTDTQYF.

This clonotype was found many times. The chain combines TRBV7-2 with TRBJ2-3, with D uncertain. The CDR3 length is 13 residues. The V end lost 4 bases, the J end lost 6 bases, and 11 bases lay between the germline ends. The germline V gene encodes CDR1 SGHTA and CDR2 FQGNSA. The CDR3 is CASSSESRDTQYF. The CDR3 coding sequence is TGTGCCAGCAGCTCGGAATCTAGGGATACGCAGTATTTT.

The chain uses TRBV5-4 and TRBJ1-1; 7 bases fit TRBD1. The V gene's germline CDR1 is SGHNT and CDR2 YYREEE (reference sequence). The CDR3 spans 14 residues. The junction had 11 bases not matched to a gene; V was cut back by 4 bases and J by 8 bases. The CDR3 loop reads CASSVERQGAEAFF. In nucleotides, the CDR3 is TGTGCCAGCAGCGTAGAACGACAGGGAGCAGAAGCTTTCTTT.

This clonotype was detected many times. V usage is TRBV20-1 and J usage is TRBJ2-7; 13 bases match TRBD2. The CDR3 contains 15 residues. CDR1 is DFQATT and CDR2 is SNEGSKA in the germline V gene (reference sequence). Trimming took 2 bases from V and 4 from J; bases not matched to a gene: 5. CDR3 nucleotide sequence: TGCAGTGCTAGATCACTAGCGGGGGGGAGGTACGAGCAGTACTTC. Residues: CSARSLAGGRYEQYF.

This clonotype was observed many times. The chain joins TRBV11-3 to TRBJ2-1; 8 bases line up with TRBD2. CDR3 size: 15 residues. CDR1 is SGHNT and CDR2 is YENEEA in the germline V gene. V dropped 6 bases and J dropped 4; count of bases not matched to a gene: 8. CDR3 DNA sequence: TGTGCCAGCAGTTCCTCCGGGACTAGTTACAATGAGCAGTTCTTC. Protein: CASSSSGTSYNEQFF.

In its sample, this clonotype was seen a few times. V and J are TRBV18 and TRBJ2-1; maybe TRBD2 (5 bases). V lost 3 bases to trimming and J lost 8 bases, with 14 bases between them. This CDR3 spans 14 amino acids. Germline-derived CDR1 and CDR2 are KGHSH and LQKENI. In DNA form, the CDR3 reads TGTGCCAGCTCACCCGGACGGACTCCCGATGAGCAGTTCTTC. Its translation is CASSPGRTPDEQFF.

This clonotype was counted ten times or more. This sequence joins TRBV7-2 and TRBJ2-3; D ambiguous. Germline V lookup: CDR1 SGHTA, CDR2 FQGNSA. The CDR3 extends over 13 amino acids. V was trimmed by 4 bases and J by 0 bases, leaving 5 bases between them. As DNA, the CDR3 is TGTGCCAGCAGCTCCCCAAGCACAGATACGCAGTATTTT. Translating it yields CASSSPSTDTQYF.

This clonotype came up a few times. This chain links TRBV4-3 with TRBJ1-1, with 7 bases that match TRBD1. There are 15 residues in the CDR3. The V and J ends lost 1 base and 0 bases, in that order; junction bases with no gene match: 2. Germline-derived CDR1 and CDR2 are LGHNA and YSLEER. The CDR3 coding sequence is TGCGCCAGCAGCCAAGGAGGGGGCTTGAACACTGAAGCTTTCTTT. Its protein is CASSQGGGLNTEAFF.

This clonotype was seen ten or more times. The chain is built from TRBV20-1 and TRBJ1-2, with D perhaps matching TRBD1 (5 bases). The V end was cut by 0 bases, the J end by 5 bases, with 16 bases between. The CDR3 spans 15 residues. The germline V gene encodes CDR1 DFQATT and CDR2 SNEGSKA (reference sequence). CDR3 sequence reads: CSARDPTGWGYGYTF. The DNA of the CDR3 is TGCAGTGCTAGAGATCCTACAGGCTGGGGGTATGGCTACACCTTC.

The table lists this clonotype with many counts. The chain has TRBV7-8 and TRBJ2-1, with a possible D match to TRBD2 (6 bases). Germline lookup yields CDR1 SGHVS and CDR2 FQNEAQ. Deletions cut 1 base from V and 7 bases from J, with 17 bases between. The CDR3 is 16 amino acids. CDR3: CASSLVMGLQGNEQFF. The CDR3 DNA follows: TGTGCCAGCAGCTTAGTCATGGGACTCCAAGGGAATGAGCAGTTCTTC.

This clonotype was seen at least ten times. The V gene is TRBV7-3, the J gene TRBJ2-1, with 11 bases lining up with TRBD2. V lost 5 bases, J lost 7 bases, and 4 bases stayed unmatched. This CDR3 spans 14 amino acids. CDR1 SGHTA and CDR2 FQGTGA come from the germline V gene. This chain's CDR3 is CASSDPSGGNEQFF. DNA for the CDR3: TGTGCCAGCAGCGACCCTAGCGGGGGGAATGAGCAGTTCTTC.

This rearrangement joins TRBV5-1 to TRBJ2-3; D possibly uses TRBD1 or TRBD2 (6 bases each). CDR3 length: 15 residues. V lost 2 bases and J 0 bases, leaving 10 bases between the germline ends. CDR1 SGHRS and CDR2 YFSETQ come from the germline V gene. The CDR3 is CASSFTGASTDTQYF. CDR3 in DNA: TGCGCCAGCAGCTTTACGGGGGCTAGCACAGATACGCAGTATTTT.

CDR3 DNA: TGTGCCAGCAGCTTAGCCCGCGGGGCAGTCGCCTACACCTTC. Protein sequence: CASSLARGAVAYTF. The rearrangement uses TRBV7-8 and TRBJ1-2; a possible D gene is TRBD1 (5 bases). CDR3 size: 14 residues. V was clipped by 0 bases and J by 10 bases, with 15 bases between them. Germline lookup yields CDR1 SGHVS and CDR2 FQNEAQ.

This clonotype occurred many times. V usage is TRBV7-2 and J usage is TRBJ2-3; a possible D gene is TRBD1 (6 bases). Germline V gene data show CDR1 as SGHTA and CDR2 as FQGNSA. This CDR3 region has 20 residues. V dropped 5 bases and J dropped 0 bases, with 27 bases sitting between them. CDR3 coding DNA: TGTGCCAGCAGCCTTATGACAGGTTTTCTAAGACCCTCTAGCACAGATACGCAGTATTTT. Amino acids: CASSLMTGFLRPSSTDTQYF.

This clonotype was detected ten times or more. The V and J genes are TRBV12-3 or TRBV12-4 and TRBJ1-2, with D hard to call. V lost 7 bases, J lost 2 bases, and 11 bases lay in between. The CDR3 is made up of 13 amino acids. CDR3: CASTSTVNYGYTF. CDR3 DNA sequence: TGTGCCAGCACTTCGACGGTGAACTATGGCTACACCTTC.

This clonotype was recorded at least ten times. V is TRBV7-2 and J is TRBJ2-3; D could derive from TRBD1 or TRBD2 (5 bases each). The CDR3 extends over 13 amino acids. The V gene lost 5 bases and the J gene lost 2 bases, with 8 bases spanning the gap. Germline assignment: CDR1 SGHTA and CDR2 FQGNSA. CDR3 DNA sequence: TGTGCCAGCAGCGGGGGTCCCACAGATACGCAGTATTTT. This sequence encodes CASSGGPTDTQYF.

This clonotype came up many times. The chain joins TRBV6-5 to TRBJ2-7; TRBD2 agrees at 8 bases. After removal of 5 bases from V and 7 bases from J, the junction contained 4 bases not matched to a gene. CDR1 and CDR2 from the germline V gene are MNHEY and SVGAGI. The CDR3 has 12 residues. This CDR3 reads CASSTREGEQYF. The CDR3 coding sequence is TGTGCCAGCAGTACCCGGGAGGGGGAGCAGTACTTC.

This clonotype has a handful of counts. The CDR3 loop reads CSALGAGEESGELFF. Here the CDR3 DNA reads TGCAGCGCCCTAGGGGCAGGGGAAGAGTCCGGGGAGCTGTTTTTT. The chain carries TRBV29-1 and TRBJ2-2, with a possible D match to TRBD1 (6 bases). V lost 7 bases and J lost 6, with 21 bases in between. CDR3 size: 15 residues. Germline V CDR1 and CDR2: SQVTM, ANQGSEA.

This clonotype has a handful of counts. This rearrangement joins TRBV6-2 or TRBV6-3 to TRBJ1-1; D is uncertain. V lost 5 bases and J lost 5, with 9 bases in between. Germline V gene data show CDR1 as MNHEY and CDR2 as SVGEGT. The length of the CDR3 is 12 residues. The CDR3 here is CASSVVRTEAFF. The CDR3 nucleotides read TGTGCCAGCAGTGTCGTAAGGACTGAAGCTTTCTTT.

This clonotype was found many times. The chain's CDR3 is CSARPRGRGAYEQYF. CDR3 bases: TGCAGTGCTAGACCGCGGGGGCGCGGGGCCTACGAGCAGTACTTC. This chain links TRBV20-1 with TRBJ2-7; weak D call: TRBD2 (7 bases). Germline loops: CDR1 DFQATT, CDR2 SNEGSKA (reference sequence). The CDR3 is 15 residues long. V lost 2 bases and J 2 bases, leaving 16 bases between the germline ends.

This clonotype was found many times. The CDR3 sequence: CASRPAGTDTQYF. CDR3 nucleotides: TGTGCCAGCCGGCCTGCAGGCACAGATACGCAGTATTTT. The rearrangement joins TRBV7-2 to TRBJ2-3; no firm D call. Trimming took 8 bases from V and 1 from J, leaving 10 bases between them. Germline CDR1 and CDR2: SGHTA and FQGNSA. The CDR3 totals 13 residues.

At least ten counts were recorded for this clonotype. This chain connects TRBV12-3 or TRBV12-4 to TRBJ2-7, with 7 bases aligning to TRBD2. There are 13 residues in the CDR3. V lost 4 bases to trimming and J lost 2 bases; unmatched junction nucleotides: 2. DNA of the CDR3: TGTGCCAGCAGTTCAGGGACTACCTACGAGCAGTACTTC. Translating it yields CASSSGTTYEQYF.

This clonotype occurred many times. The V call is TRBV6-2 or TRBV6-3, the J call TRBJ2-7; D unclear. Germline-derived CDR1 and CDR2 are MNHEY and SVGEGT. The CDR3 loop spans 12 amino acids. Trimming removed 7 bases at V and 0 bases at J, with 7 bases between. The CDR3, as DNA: TGTGCCAGCACGCACGGCTCCTACGAGCAGTACTTC. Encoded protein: CASTHGSYEQYF.